Sequencing of this TCR beta chain was carried out in a study of T cells in Graves' hyperthyroidism and ophthalmopathy. Ophthalmopathy patients had Clinical Activity Score at least 3, NOSPECS grade at least 4, duration under 3 months. Researchers barred patients who had uncontrolled infection, other autoimmune disease, pregnancy or lactation. Diagnoses were made from clinical symptoms, serum measures (thyroxine and TRAb), thyroid ultrasound and orbital computed tomography. RNA transcripts were the template for amplifying TCR beta CDR3 regions. Initially, a first-round RT-PCR of the TCR CDR3 employed the HTBI primer set. TCRdb ran MiXCR on the multiplex PCR reads and lists one entry per CDR3 protein. This sample yields roughly 35,000 distinct CDR3 sequences, of which 40% to 65% are seen a single time; roughly 27% belongs to the top ten. Study-wide findings and caveats: In simple terms, a model built on 13 V-J features told ophthalmopathy apart from stable hyperthyroidism.

This clonotype occurred many times. The antigen is undetermined. V was trimmed by 1 base and J by 6 bases, leaving 13 bases between them. Germline V gene lookup returns CDR1 DFQATT and CDR2 SNEGSKA (reference sequence). The CDR3 loop spans 14 amino acids. The source material was blood. This receptor was identified in a woman aged 40 to 55 with Graves' ophthalmopathy. The rearrangement joins TRBV20-1 to TRBJ1-5; D ambiguous. Written as DNA, the CDR3 is TGCAGTGCTAGAGGTGGTGGCGGCAGTCAGCCCCAGCATTTT. It yields the protein CSARGGGGSQPQHF.